Below are 5 T cell receptor beta chains sequenced from a single sample in a study of T cell responses to AZD1222 COVID-19 vaccine. Produced via immunoSEQ multiplex PCR; TCRdb's table is partial and in-frame only. The data hold roughly 150,000 clones, with over 90% observed a single time. The sample in question was peripheral blood, obtained 28 days after the second AZD1222 dose. These receptors came from an adult who received the AZD1222 COVID-19 vaccine.

This chain links TRBV12-3 or TRBV12-4 with TRBJ2-7; D might be TRBD1 (6 bases). Trimming left V 7 bases short and J 5 bases short, with 15 bases between. There are 13 residues in the CDR3. The CDR3 sequence: CASTRLGQNEQYF. CDR3 nucleotide sequence: TGTGCCAGCACCAGACTCGGACAGAACGAGCAGTACTTC.

The V and J genes are TRBV19 and TRBJ1-4, with a weak D call TRBD1 (5 bases). Germline loops: CDR1 LNHDA, CDR2 SQIVND (reference sequence). Deletions cut 3 bases from V and 7 bases from J, with 18 bases between. The CDR3 covers 16 residues. CDR3 DNA sequence: TGTGCCAGTAGTATGCAGAGGGGACGCACCAGTGAAAAACTGTTTTTT. Protein sequence: CASSMQRGRTSEKLFF. The complete variable domain, with remaining parts taken from reference TRBV19 and TRBJ1-4, reads DGGITQSPKYLFRKEGQNVTLSCEQNLNHDAMYWYRQDPGQGLRLIYYSQIVNDFQKGDIAEGYSVSREKKESFPLTVTSAQKNPTAFYLCASSMQRGRTSEKLFFGSGTQLSVL.

This CDR3 is CASSRGQTQEAFF. The CDR3 DNA follows: TGTGCCAGCAGCCGGGGACAGACCCAGGAAGCTTTCTTT. The V and J genes are TRBV5-4 and TRBJ1-1; TRBD1 agrees at 7 bases. Trimming at V came to 4 bases and at J to 8 bases, leaving 8 bases not matched to a gene. Germline V gives CDR1 SGHNT, CDR2 YYREEE (reference sequence). This CDR3 region has 13 residues.

This clone was recorded only once. J is TRBJ2-2 and V is TRBV4-1, with 10 bases matching TRBD1. V lost 0 bases and J lost 4; bases outside the gene matches: 2. Looked up from germline, CDR1 is MGHRA and CDR2 is YSYEKL. The CDR3 is made up of 16 amino acids. The CDR3 here is CASSQERDRGTGELFF. Written as DNA, the CDR3 is TGCGCCAGCAGCCAAGAAAGGGACAGGGGCACCGGGGAGCTGTTTTTT.

The V and J genes are TRBV12-3 or TRBV12-4 and TRBJ1-1; D not resolved. Trimming cost V 5 bases and J 3 bases, with 7 bases left between them. The CDR3 loop spans 12 amino acids. The CDR3 DNA reads as TGTGCCAGCAGTCGTTTAGACACTGAAGCTTTCTTT. Protein product: CASSRLDTEAFF.